This T cell receptor beta chain was profiled in a study of blood T cells in healthy people across ages. Sample-barcoded 5' priming and a J-beta primer mix drove a second PCR of about 7 to 12 cycles. Researchers report that a template-switch adaptor with 12 random nucleotides tagged each cDNA molecule. MiXCR was run by TCRdb on the 5' RACE reads, yielding one entry per CDR3 protein. This table holds some 1.5 million distinct CDR3 sequences, roughly 27% found once. Study observations and caveats: Among T cells, TCR beta diversity per million cells dropped roughly linearly as age rose. TCR beta diversity correlated strongly with naive T cell percentage. Whereas aged donors had fewer naive CD4+ cells, long-lived donors had more of them and higher diversity.

There are 17 residues in the CDR3. V was clipped by 0 bases and J by 2 bases; unmatched bases: 5. Germline V lookup: CDR1 LGHDT, CDR2 YNNKEL (reference sequence). Concerning this clonotype itself: No antigen is known for it.

V usage is TRBV3-1 and J usage is TRBJ2-3; 10 nucleotides agree with TRBD2. This receptor was identified in a woman aged 25 to 45 in good health. Sequenced material: blood. The CDR3 region is CASSQDGAGGFTDTQYF. The CDR3 coding sequence is TGTGCCAGCAGCCAAGATGGAGCGGGGGGGTTCACAGATACGCAGTATTTT.